This TCR beta chain was recovered during a study of T cell responses to AZD1222 COVID-19 vaccine. Study overall: Second-dose recipients at about 4 or about 12 weeks were treated as one pooled group.

Looked up from germline, CDR1 is LGHDT and CDR2 is YNNKEL (reference sequence). CDR3 length: 18 amino acids. V dropped 0 bases and J dropped 4 bases, with 21 bases sitting between them. Some clones are missing from TCRdb's copy, which holds only in-frame ones; the method was immunoSEQ multiplex PCR. The sample lists around 140,000 clones, roughly nine tenths occurring once. The TCR comes from an adult in good health. V is TRBV3-1 (or the pseudogene TRBV3-2) and J is TRBJ1-2; D uncertain. Material: peripheral blood, obtained on day 0 of AZD1222 vaccination. CDR3 sequence (DNA): TGTGCCAGCAGCCAAGACAAACGAGTCCTGGGGATTCCCTATGGCTACACCTTC. Protein: CASSQDKRVLGIPYGYTF.